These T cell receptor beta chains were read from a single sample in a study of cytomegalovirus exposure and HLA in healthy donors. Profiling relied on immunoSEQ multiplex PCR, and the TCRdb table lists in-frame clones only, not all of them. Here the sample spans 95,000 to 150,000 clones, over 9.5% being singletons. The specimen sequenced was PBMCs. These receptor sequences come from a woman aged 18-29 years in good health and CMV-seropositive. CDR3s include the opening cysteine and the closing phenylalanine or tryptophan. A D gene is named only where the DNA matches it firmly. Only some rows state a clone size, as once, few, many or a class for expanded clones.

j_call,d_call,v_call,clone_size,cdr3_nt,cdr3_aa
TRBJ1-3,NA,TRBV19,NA,TGTGCCAGTAGTTCGAGTCCTGGAAACACCATATATTTT,CASSSSPGNTIYF
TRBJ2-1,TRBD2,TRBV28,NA,TGTGCCAGCAGTTCTAGCGGCGATGAGCAGTTCTTC,CASSSSGDEQFF
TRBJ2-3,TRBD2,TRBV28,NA,TGTGCCAGCAGCTACGGACTAGCGGGAGAATCAGGCACAGATACGCAGTATTTT,CASSYGLAGESGTDTQYF
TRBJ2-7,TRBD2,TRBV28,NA,TGTGCCAGCATGGGAGGGGACGGATACTACGAGCAGTACTTC,CASMGGDGYYEQYF
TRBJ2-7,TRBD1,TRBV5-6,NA,TGTGCCAGCAGAATCGGGACAGGGGGCTCCTACGAGCAGTACTTC,CASRIGTGGSYEQYF
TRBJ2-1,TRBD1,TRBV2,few,TGTGCCAGCAGGGACAGGGGTCACAATGAGCAGTTCTTC,CASRDRGHNEQFF
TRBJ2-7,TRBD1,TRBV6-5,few,TGTGCCAGCAGTTACTCCGGGACAGGCTACGAGCAGTACTTC,CASSYSGTGYEQYF
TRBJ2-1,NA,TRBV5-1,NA,TGCGCCAGCAGCTTGGCATCAGGACAGAATCGGGGTGAGCAGTTCTTC,CASSLASGQNRGEQFF
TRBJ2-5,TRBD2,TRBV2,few,TGTGCCAGCAGTGGTAGCGGGAGAGAGACCCAGTACTTC,CASSGSGRETQYF
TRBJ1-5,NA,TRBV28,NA,TGTGCCAGCAGTTTTGACTCGACCGATAATCAGCCCCAGCATTTT,CASSFDSTDNQPQHF
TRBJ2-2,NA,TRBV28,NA,TGTGCCAGCAGTCCAATTGGGGCATTGTCCGGGGAGCTGTTTTTT,CASSPIGALSGELFF
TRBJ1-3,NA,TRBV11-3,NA,TGTGCCAGCAGCGTGACAGGAAACACCATATATTTT,CASSVTGNTIYF
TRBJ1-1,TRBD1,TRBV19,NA,TGTGCCAGTAGTATAGCCGGCAGGGGGGCTGAAGCTTTCTTT,CASSIAGRGAEAFF
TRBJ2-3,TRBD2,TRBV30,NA,TGTGCCTGGACAAGACTAGCGGGGGATACGCAGTATTTT,CAWTRLAGDTQYF
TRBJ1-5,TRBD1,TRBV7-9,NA,TGTGCCAGCAGCCAGGGACAGGGGGCAGGGCAGCCCCAGCATTTT,CASSQGQGAGQPQHF
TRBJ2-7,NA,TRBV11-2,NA,TGTGCCAGCAGCTTAGATCGTGGGCTAGCGCACGAGCAGTACTTC,CASSLDRGLAHEQYF
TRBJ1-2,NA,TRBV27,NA,TGTGCCAGCAGTTTAAACAGGGTCAGCGGCTACACCTTC,CASSLNRVSGYTF
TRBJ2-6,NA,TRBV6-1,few,TGTGCCAGCAGTGCAGGGATGGCCAACGTCCTGACTTTC,CASSAGMANVLTF
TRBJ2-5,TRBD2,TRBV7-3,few,TGTGCCAGCGGGGCGGGAGGGCCCCCAGAGACCCAGTACTTC,CASGAGGPPETQYF
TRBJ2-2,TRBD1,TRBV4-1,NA,TGCGCCAGCAGCCAAGTACAGGGGATCGCCGGGGAGCTGTTTTTT,CASSQVQGIAGELFF
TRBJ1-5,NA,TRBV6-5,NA,TGTGCCAGCAGCCCTTGGGGGGACCAGCCCCAGCATTTT,CASSPWGDQPQHF
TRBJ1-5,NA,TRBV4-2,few,TGTGCCAGCAGCCAAGAGGGGGCTAGCAATCAGCCCCAGCATTTT,CASSQEGASNQPQHF
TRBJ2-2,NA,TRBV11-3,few,TGTGCCAGCAGTACAGGGAATCAACCCGGGGAGCTGTTTTTT,CASSTGNQPGELFF
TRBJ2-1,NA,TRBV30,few,TGTGCCTGGAGGACCTTGAACAGCGGTCCCTCGTACAATGAGCAGTTCTTC,CAWRTLNSGPSYNEQFF
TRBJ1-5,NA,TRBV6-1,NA,TGTGCCAGCGGGACGGGACAAAATAATCAGCCCCAGCATTTT,CASGTGQNNQPQHF
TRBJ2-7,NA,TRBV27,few,TGTGCCAGCCGACCCGGGAGTTCCTACGAGCAGTACTTC,CASRPGSSYEQYF
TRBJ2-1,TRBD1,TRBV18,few,TGTGCCAGCTCCCCTGCTGACAGGGGGTTGAATGAGCAGTTCTTC,CASSPADRGLNEQFF
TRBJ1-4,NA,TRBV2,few,TGTGCCAGCAAGTACAGCCCTAATGAAAAACTGTTTTTT,CASKYSPNEKLFF
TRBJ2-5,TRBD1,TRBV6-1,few,TGTGCCAGCAACGGACAGGGTATAGGAGAGACCCAGTACTTC,CASNGQGIGETQYF
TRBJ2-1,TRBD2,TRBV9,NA,TGTGCCAGCACCGCTAGCGGCGGAAATAATGAGCAGTTCTTC,CASTASGGNNEQFF
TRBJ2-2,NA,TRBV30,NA,TGTGCCTGGAGTCGGGTTGCCGGGGAGCTGTTTTTT,CAWSRVAGELFF
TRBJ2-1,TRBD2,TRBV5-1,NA,TGCGCCAGCAGCACCGGGACTAGCGGGAGTTGGGTGTTCTTC,CASSTGTSGSWVFF
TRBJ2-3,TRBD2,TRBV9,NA,TGTGCCAGCAGCGTAGGGGTCAGCGGGAGGACAGATACGCAGTATTTT,CASSVGVSGRTDTQYF
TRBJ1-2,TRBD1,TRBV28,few,TGTGCCAGCAGGGACGGGACAGATCTTACCCACCCAAGGTCAGGCTACACCTTC,CASRDGTDLTHPRSGYTF
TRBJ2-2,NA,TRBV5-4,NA,TGTGCCAGCAGCTTGGCCAGTGGGGAGCTGTTTTTT,CASSLASGELFF
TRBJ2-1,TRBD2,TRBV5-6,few,TGTGCCAGCAGTCCCAGCGGGAGGTCCTCCTACAATGAGCAGTTCTTC,CASSPSGRSSYNEQFF
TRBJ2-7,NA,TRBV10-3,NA,TGTGCCTCCTCTACGGAGACCCGGTACGAGCAGTACTTC,CASSTETRYEQYF
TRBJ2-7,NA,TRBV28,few,TGTGCCAGCAGCCTAGGACTAACTCTGGCCAACTCCTACGAGCAGTACTTC,CASSLGLTLANSYEQYF
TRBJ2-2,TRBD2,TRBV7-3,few,TGTGCCAGCAGCTTCGGGGGGGACGGGGAGCTGTTTTTT,CASSFGGDGELFF
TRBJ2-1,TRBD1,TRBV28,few,TGTGCCAGCATTACGACAGGGCGCGAGCAGTTCTTC,CASITTGREQFF
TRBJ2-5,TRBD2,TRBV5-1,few,TGCGCCAGCAGCTTGGGAGGACTAGGGGAGACCCAGTACTTC,CASSLGGLGETQYF
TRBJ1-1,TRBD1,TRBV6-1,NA,TGTGCCAGCAACGGACAGGGCAAAAGCGCTGAAGCTTTCTTT,CASNGQGKSAEAFF
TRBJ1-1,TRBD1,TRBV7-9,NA,TGTGCCAGCAGCTCGGGCGCAGGGGGTGAAGCTTTCTTT,CASSSGAGGEAFF
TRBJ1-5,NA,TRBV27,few,TGTGCCAGCAGCCTCCAGGGCCTGAATCAGCCCCAGCATTTT,CASSLQGLNQPQHF
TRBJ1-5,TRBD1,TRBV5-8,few,TGTGCCAGCAGCAACGATTTGACAGGGGAGGGCCTTTATCAGCCCCAGCATTTT,CASSNDLTGEGLYQPQHF
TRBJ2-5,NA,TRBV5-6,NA,TGTGCCAGCAGCTTCGTGGCTAGAGGGCAAGAGACCCAGTACTTC,CASSFVARGQETQYF
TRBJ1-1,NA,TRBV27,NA,TGTGCCAGCAGTTTAGGGGCAGGTGCCACTGAAGCTTTCTTT,CASSLGAGATEAFF
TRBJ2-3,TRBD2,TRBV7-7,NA,TGTGCTAGCAGCCTCGGACTAGCGGACACAGATACGCAGTATTTT,CASSLGLADTDTQYF
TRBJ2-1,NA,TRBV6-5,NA,TGTGCCAGCACCCCCCCCGGGGGTGGGCAGTTCTTC,CASTPPGGGQFF
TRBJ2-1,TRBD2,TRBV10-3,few,TGTGCCATCAGTGAGTCGAAAATCTTGGGACTAGCGGGAGTATGGTCCTACAATGAGCAGTTCTTC,CAISESKILGLAGVWSYNEQFF
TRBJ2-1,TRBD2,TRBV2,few,TGTGCCAGCAGTTTACATACTAGCGGGAGGGGGAATGAGCAGTTCTTC,CASSLHTSGRGNEQFF